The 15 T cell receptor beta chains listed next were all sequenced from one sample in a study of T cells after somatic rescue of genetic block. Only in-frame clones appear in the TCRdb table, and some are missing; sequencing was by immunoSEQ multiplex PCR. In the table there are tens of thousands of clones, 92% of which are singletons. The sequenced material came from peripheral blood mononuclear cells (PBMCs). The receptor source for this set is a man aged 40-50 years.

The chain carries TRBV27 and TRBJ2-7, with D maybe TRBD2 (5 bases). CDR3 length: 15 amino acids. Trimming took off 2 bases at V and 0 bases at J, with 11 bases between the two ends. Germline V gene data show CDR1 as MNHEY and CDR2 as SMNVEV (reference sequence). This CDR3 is CASSLLGGSSYEQYF. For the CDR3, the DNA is TGTGCCAGCAGTTTACTCGGAGGTAGCTCCTACGAGCAGTACTTC.

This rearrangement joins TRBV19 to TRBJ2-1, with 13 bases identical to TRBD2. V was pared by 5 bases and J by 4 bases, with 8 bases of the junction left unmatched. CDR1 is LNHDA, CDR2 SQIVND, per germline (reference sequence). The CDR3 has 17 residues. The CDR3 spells CASSFGLAGVGYNEQFF. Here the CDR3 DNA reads TGTGCCAGTAGTTTCGGACTAGCGGGAGTAGGATACAATGAGCAGTTCTTC.

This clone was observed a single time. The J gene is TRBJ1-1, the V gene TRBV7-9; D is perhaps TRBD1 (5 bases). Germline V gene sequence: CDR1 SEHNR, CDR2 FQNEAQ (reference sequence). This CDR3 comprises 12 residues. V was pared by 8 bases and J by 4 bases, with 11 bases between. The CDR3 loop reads CASGGQGTEAFF. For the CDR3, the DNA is TGTGCCAGCGGGGGTCAGGGCACTGAAGCTTTCTTT.

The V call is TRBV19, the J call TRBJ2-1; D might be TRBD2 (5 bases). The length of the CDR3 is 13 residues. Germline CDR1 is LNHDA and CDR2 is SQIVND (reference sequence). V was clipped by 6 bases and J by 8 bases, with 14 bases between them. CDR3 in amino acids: CASRRVGSDEQFF. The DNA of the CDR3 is TGTGCCAGTAGAAGGGTGGGGAGTGATGAGCAGTTCTTC.

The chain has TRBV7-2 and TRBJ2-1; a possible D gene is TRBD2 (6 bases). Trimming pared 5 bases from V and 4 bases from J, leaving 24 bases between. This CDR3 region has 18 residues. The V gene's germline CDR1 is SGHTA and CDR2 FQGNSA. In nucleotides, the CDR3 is TGTGCCAGCAGCGTTGGTCGGGCGGGACCCTTAGCTTACAATGAGCAGTTCTTC. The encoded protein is CASSVGRAGPLAYNEQFF. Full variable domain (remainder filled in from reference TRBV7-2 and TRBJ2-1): GAGVSQSPSNKVTEKGKDVELRCDPISGHTALYWYRQSLGQGLEFLIYFQGNSAPDKSGLPSDRFSAERTGGSVSTLTIQRTQQEDSAVYLCASSVGRAGPLAYNEQFFGPGTRLTVL.

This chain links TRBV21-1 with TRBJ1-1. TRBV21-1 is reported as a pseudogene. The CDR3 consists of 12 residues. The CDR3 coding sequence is TGTGCCAACAACTACAAGATCGCTGAAGCTTTCTTT. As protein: CANNYKIAEAFF.

The CDR3 loop reads CASSGVGSQETQYF. The CDR3 DNA reads TGTGCCAGCAGTGGGGTTGGGAGCCAAGAGACCCAGTACTTC. V usage is TRBV7-6 and J usage is TRBJ2-5; possibly TRBD2 for D (5 bases). CDR1 and CDR2 from the germline V gene are SGHVS and FNYEAQ. Trimming took 6 bases from V and 1 from J, leaving 12 bases between them. CDR3 length equals 14 residues.

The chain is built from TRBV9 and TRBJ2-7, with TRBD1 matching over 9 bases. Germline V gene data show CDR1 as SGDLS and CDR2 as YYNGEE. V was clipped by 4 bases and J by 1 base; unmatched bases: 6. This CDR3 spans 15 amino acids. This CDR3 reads CASSPEGTGSYEQYF. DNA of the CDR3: TGTGCCAGCAGCCCTGAGGGGACAGGGTCCTACGAGCAGTACTTC.

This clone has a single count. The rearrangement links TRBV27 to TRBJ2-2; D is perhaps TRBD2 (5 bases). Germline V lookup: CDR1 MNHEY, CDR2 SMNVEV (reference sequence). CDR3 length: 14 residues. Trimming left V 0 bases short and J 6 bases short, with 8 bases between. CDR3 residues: CASSLSVAPGELFF. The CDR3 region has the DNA TGTGCCAGCAGTTTATCAGTAGCGCCCGGGGAGCTGTTTTTT.

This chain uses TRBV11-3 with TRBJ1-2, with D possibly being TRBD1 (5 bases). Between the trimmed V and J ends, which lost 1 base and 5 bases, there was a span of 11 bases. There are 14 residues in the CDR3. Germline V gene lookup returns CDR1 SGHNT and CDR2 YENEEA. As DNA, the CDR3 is TGTGCCAGCAGCTTAGGGCGACAGTTTTATGGCTACACCTTC. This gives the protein CASSLGRQFYGYTF. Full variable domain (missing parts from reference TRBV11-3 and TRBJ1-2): EAGVVQSPRYKIIEKKQPVAFWCNPISGHNTLYWYLQNLGQGPELLIRYENEEAVDDSQLPKDRFSAERLKGVDSTLKIQPAELGDSAVYLCASSLGRQFYGYTFGSGTRLTVV.

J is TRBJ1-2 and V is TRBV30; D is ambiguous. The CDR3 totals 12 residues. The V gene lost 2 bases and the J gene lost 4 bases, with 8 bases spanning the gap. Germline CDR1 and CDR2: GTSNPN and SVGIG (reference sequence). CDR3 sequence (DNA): TGTGCCTGGAGTCGGAACAGCTATGGCTACACCTTC. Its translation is CAWSRNSYGYTF.

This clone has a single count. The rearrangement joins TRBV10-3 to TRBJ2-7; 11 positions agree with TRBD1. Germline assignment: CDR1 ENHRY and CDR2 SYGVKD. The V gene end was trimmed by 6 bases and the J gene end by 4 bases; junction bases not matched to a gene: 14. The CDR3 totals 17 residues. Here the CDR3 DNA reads TGTGCCATCAGCCCTAATACCGGGACAGGGGGATCATACGAGCAGTACTTC. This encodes CAISPNTGTGGSYEQYF.

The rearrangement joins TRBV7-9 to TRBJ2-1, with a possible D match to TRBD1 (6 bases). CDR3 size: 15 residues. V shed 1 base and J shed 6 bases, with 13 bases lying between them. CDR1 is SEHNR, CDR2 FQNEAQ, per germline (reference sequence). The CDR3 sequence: CASSLEVVQGNEQFF. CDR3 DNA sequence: TGTGCCAGCAGCTTAGAAGTGGTACAGGGCAATGAGCAGTTCTTC.

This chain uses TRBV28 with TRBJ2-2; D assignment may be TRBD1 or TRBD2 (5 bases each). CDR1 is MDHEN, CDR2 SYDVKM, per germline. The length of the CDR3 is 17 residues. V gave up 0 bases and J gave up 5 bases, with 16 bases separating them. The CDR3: CASSLWVGTRGTGELFF. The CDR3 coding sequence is TGTGCCAGCAGTTTATGGGTCGGGACGAGGGGAACCGGGGAGCTGTTTTTT.

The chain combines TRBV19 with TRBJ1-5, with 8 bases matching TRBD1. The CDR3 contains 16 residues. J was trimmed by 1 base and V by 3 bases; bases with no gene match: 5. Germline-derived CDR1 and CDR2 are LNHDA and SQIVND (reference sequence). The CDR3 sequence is CASSIPSGGSNQPQHF. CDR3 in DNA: TGTGCCAGTAGTATCCCCTCAGGGGGCAGCAATCAGCCCCAGCATTTT.